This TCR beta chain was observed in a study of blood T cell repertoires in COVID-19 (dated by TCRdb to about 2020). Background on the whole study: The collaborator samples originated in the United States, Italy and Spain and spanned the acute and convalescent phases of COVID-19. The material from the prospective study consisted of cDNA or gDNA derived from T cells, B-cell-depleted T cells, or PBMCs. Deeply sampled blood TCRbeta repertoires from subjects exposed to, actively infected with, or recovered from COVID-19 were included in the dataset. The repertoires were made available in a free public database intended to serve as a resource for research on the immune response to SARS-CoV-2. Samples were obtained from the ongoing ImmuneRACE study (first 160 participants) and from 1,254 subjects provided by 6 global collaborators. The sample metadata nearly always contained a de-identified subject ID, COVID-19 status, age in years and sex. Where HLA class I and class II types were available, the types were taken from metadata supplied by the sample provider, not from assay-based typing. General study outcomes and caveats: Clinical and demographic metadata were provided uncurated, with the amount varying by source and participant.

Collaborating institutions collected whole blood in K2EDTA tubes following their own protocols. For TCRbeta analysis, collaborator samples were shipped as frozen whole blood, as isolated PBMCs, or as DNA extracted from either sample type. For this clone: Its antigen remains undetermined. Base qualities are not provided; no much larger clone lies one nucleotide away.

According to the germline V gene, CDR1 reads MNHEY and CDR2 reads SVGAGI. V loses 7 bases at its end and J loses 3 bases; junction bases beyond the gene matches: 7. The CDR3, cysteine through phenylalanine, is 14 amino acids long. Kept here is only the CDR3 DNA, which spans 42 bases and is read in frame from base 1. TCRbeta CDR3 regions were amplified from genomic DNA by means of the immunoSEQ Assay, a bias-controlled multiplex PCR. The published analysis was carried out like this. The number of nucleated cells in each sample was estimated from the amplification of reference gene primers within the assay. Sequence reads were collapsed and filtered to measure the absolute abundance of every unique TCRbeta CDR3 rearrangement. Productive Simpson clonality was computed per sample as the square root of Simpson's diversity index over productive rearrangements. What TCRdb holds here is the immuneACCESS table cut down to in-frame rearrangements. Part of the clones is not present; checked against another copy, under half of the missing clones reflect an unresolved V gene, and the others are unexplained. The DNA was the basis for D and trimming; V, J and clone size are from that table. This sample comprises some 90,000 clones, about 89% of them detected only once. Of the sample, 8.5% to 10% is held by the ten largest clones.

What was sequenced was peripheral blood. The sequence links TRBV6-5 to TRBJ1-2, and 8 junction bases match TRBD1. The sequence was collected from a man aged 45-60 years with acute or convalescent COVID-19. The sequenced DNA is TGTGCCAGCACCCGGGACAGGTTTGACTATGGCTACACCTTC. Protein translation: CASTRDRFDYGYTF.